Sequencing of this T cell receptor beta chain was carried out in a study of blood T cell repertoires in COVID-19. Study-wide context: Collection of acute and convalescent COVID-19 samples took place in the United States, Italy and Spain. T cells, B-cell-depleted T cells, or PBMCs supplied cDNA or gDNA.

The CDR3 is 19 residues long. Original methodology: Reference gene primer amplification in the assay estimated nucleated cell counts. Assay used: immunoSEQ multiplex PCR; TCRdb lists only in-frame clones, some missing. V and J calls and clone size follow that table, whereas D and trimming were derived from the DNA. The sample records 180,000 or so clones, around 89% being singletons. Input material: peripheral blood. The sequence came from a woman aged 25 to 45 with acute or convalescent COVID-19. V gene TRBV21-1 combines with J gene TRBJ1-5; TRBD1 is the table's D call and was not checked against the DNA. TRBV21-1 is listed as a pseudogene. CDR3 region: CASSKVLNSDRQTLQPQHF. CDR3 sequence (DNA): TGTGCCAGCAGCAAAGTCCTTAACTCGGACAGGCAGACTCTACAGCCCCAGCATTTT.